The sequence of this T cell receptor (beta chain) was determined in a study of blood T cells in healthy people across ages. Study results and limitations: Because donor CMV status was unknown, expanded clonotype changes were possibly confounded.

A J-beta primer mix and a sample-barcoded 5' primer were used in a second PCR of about 7 to 12 cycles. Each cDNA molecule, via a template-switch adaptor with 12 random nucleotides, was tagged. One entry per CDR3 protein results from TCRdb running MiXCR on the 5' RACE reads. The sample shows about 640,000 distinct CDR3 sequences, roughly three fifths of them seen only once. This clonotype was observed a few times. Its antigen remains unidentified. Peripheral blood from each donor was collected in a volume of 8 to 10 milliliters. Each sample provided at least 5 micrograms of extracted total RNA. This CDR3 comprises 14 residues. With 6 bases removed from V and 4 bases from J, the gap between germline ends came to 15 bases. In germline, CDR1 is WSHSY, CDR2 SAAADI.

Sequencing input: blood. The TCR originated in a man aged 55-75 years in good health. The chain couples TRBV10-2 to TRBJ2-5; possible D gene TRBD2, 5 bases. CDR3 sequence: CASSPQTGGETQYF. CDR3 DNA: TGCGCCAGCAGCCCTCAGACCGGAGGAGAGACCCAGTACTTC.